This T cell receptor (beta chain) appears in the sequencing data of a study of human T cells and chemical hapten exposure. Study overall: Minor volume differences among pooled libraries chiefly drove per-sample TCR yield variation.

In TCRdb, the RACE reads were re-called with MiXCR into one record per CDR3 protein. The sample lists about 140,000 distinct CDR3 sequences, about 10% occurring once. Germline trimming cut 5 bases from V and 9 bases from J; bases unmatched to any gene: 10. There are 15 residues in the CDR3. The germline gives CDR1 MRHNA, CDR2 SNTAGT. Remarks on this clonotype: Possible read error: a much larger clone is one base away.

The time point was: patch test 2, 6 weeks after DPC sensitization. Stated treatment: therapeutic diphenylcyclopropenone sensitization with weekly scalp DPC. It was unfractionated whole blood from which total RNA was extracted. This receptor was taken from a woman aged 50 to 65 with alopecia areata. Some clones in this sample may be carry-over from other donors' samples. The sample in question was whole blood, obtained in connection with sensitization to the hapten diphenylcyclopropenone (DPC). The chain couples TRBV6-4 to TRBJ2-1; 10 nucleotides line up with TRBD2. CDR3 sequence: CASSNEAGGSGEQFF. CDR3 in DNA: TGTGCCAGCAGTAATGAAGCGGGAGGGTCGGGTGAGCAGTTCTTC.